Presented here are 32 T cell receptor beta chains from one specimen sequenced in a study of blood T cell repertoires in COVID-19. Data came from immunoSEQ multiplex PCR; TCRdb stores just in-frame clones and leaves some out. The sample consists of about 67,000 clones, 75% to 85% of them appearing once. Input material: peripheral blood. The receptor source for this set is a woman aged 55 to 70 with acute or convalescent COVID-19.

The chain combines TRBV7-2 with TRBJ2-5; unclear D gene. Per germline, CDR1 SGHTA and CDR2 FQGNSA. The CDR3 is 11 residues long. The V and J ends lost 2 bases and 4 bases respectively, with 2 bases between them. The CDR3: CASSLLETQYF. The CDR3 DNA reads as TGTGCCAGCAGCTTACTAGAGACCCAGTACTTC.

The V gene is TRBV19, the J gene TRBJ1-2, with 9 bases lining up with TRBD1. V lost 6 bases and J lost 8; bases outside the gene matches: 10. Germline V lookup: CDR1 LNHDA, CDR2 SQIVND (reference sequence). CDR3 size: 14 residues. CDR3 sequence (DNA): TGTGCCAGTAGGTCGCACAGGGGGCGAGACGGCTACACCTTC. As protein: CASRSHRGRDGYTF.

The rearrangement uses TRBV9 and TRBJ2-1; D is perhaps TRBD1 (5 bases). Germline V gene sequence: CDR1 SGDLS, CDR2 YYNGEE. V was trimmed by 1 base and J by 1 base, leaving 12 bases between them. The CDR3 has 16 amino acids. CDR3 sequence reads: CASSVSDSSSYNEQFF. The CDR3 DNA follows: TGTGCCAGCAGCGTATCCGACAGTTCATCCTACAATGAGCAGTTCTTC. Complete variable domain (other parts from reference TRBV9 and TRBJ2-1): DSGVTQTPKHLITATGQRVTLRCSPRSGDLSVYWYQQSLDQGLQFLIQYYNGEERAKGNILERFSAQQFPDLHSELNLSSLELGDSALYFCASSVSDSSSYNEQFFGPGTRLTVL.

This chain joins TRBV7-3 and TRBJ1-1, with D perhaps matching TRBD1 (5 bases). V lost 5 bases, J lost 7 bases, and 14 bases lay in between. The length of the CDR3 is 13 residues. Germline values: CDR1 SGHTA, CDR2 FQGTGA. The CDR3 DNA reads as TGTGCCAGCAGCGCGACAGTTAGGGGTGAAGCTTTCTTT. It codes for CASSATVRGEAFF.

The count of this clone is one. The gene calls are TRBV6-5 and TRBJ2-1, with 14 bases identical to TRBD2. Trimming at V came to 0 bases and at J to 9 bases, leaving 4 bases not matched to a gene. Looked up from germline, CDR1 is MNHEY and CDR2 is SVGAGI. The CDR3 has 16 amino acids. CDR3 DNA sequence: TGTGCCAGCAGTTACTCGACTAGCGGGGGGGTAGGTGAGCAGTTCTTC. Amino acid sequence: CASSYSTSGGVGEQFF.

This chain links TRBV7-9 with TRBJ1-3; D gene uncertain. V was clipped by 1 base and J by 4 bases, with 8 bases between them. Germline V gives CDR1 SEHNR, CDR2 FQNEAQ (reference sequence). The CDR3 extends over 14 amino acids. CDR3 bases: TGTGCCAGCAGCTTAGTAGCGGGCGGAAACACCATATATTTT. Translation: CASSLVAGGNTIYF. The full variable domain, with the rest looked up from reference TRBV7-9 and TRBJ1-3, is DTGVSQNPRHKITKRGQNVTFRCDPISEHNRLYWYRQTLGQGPEFLTYFQNEAQLEKSRLLSDRFSAERPKGSFSTLEIQRTEQGDSAMYLCASSLVAGGNTIYFGEGSWLTVV.

This clone was seen a few times. This chain links TRBV6-1 with TRBJ1-2; a weak D match, TRBD1 (5 bases). The germline V and J ends were trimmed by 11 bases and 7 bases, with 26 bases remaining between them. Germline CDR1 and CDR2: MNHNS and SASEGT. The CDR3 covers 15 residues. The CDR3, as DNA: TGTGCCGCAAAAAAGGGCCCGTTAGGGGTCCTTGGCTACACCTTC. Translated: CAAKKGPLGVLGYTF.

This clone has more than one count but fewer than ten. The chain employs TRBV2 and TRBJ1-2; D remains unclear. The germline V gene encodes CDR1 SNHLY and CDR2 FYNNEI. This CDR3 is 12 amino acids long. The V and J ends lost 8 bases and 3 bases respectively, with 10 bases between them. CDR3 residues: CASRQDYYGYTF. In nucleotides, the CDR3 is TGTGCCAGCCGGCAGGATTACTATGGCTACACCTTC.

This clone was seen only a few times. This sequence joins TRBV6-2 or TRBV6-3 and TRBJ2-7; perhaps D is TRBD1 or TRBD2 (5 bases each). Deletions cut 6 bases from V and 7 bases from J, with 16 bases between. Germline CDR1 reads MNHEY; CDR2 reads SVGEGT. The CDR3 is 13 residues long. The chain's CDR3 is CASSRGPRVEQYF. The CDR3 nucleotides are TGTGCCAGCAGCCGGGGCCCCAGGGTTGAGCAGTACTTC.

Regarding this clone: The sample contains more than one DNA sequence encoding this CDR3. The chain is built from TRBV19 and TRBJ2-5; TRBD1 matches 8 bases. Germline V gene lookup returns CDR1 LNHDA and CDR2 SQIVND (reference sequence). This CDR3 spans 14 amino acids. The V gene end was trimmed by 6 bases and the J gene end by 1 base; junction bases not matched to a gene: 4. CDR3 DNA sequence: TGTGCCAGTAGGAGAACAGGGGGCCAAGAGACCCAGTACTTC. Encoded protein: CASRRTGGQETQYF. Supplemented by reference TRBV19 and TRBJ2-5, the full variable domain reads DGGITQSPKYLFRKEGQNVTLSCEQNLNHDAMYWYRQDPGQGLRLIYYSQIVNDFQKGDIAEGYSVSREKKESFPLTVTSAQKNPTAFYLCASRRTGGQETQYFGPGTRLLVL.

The chain is built from TRBV6-2 or TRBV6-3 and TRBJ2-4; D unclear. The CDR3 runs 16 residues. Trimming left V 0 bases short and J 1 base short, with 10 bases between. Germline CDR1 and CDR2: MNHEY and SVGEGT. The CDR3 protein is CASSYSGPLAKNIQYF. The CDR3 coding sequence is TGTGCCAGCAGTTACTCTGGCCCGCTCGCCAAAAACATTCAGTACTTC.

V gene TRBV6-5 combines with J gene TRBJ2-7; TRBD1 matches at 7 bases. The trim removed 5 bases at V and 6 bases at J, leaving 4 bases unmatched. The CDR3 runs to 12 residues. CDR1 is MNHEY, CDR2 SVGAGI, per germline. The CDR3 sequence: CASSTRQGEQYF. The CDR3, as DNA: TGTGCCAGCAGTACACGACAGGGCGAGCAGTACTTC.

The table lists this clone with a few counts. The chain links TRBV6-5 to TRBJ2-7; 8 positions match TRBD2. Germline V gives CDR1 MNHEY, CDR2 SVGAGI. This CDR3 comprises 14 residues. V lost 6 bases to trimming and J lost 0 bases; unmatched junction nucleotides: 4. This CDR3 is CASRAGGDSYEQYF. CDR3 nucleotide sequence: TGTGCCAGCAGGGCCGGGGGGGACTCCTACGAGCAGTACTTC.

The chain is built from TRBV5-6 and TRBJ2-4; the match to TRBD1 covers 11 bases. Germline trimming cut 0 bases from V and 8 bases from J; bases unmatched to any gene: 4. The CDR3 is 15 amino acids. CDR1 SGHDT and CDR2 YYEEEE come from the germline V gene. This CDR3 is CASSLGTGGGHIQYF. The CDR3 DNA reads as TGTGCCAGCAGCTTGGGGACAGGGGGCGGTCACATTCAGTACTTC.

The chain employs TRBV6-2 or TRBV6-3 and TRBJ1-1, with D perhaps matching TRBD1 (5 bases). Trimming cost V 2 bases and J 5 bases, with 6 bases left between them. CDR1 and CDR2 (germline): MNHEY, SVGEGT. The CDR3 runs 12 residues. CDR3 region: CASSYGGTEAFF. For the CDR3, the DNA is TGTGCCAGCAGTTACGGGGGGACTGAAGCTTTCTTT.

This rearrangement joins TRBV29-1 to TRBJ2-5; D gene unclear. The CDR3 covers 12 residues. The germline V and J ends were trimmed by 2 bases and 7 bases, with 11 bases remaining between them. Germline V lookup: CDR1 SQVTM, CDR2 ANQGSEA. CDR3 coding DNA: TGCAGCGTTGAACCGCTAGAAGGGACCCAGTACTTC. This translates into CSVEPLEGTQYF.

The V gene is TRBV6-6, the J gene TRBJ2-3; no definite D call. Germline V CDR1 and CDR2: MNHNY, SVGAGI (reference sequence). This CDR3 has 12 amino acids. Between the trimmed V and J ends, which lost 4 bases and 2 bases, there was a span of 4 bases. CDR3 nucleotides: TGTGCCAGCAGTTCTACCACAGATACGCAGTATTTT. Protein product: CASSSTTDTQYF.

A single count supports this clone. CDR3 sequence: CASSFFGPEAFF. CDR3 nucleotide sequence: TGTGCCAGCAGCTTCTTTGGGCCTGAAGCTTTCTTT. This rearrangement joins TRBV7-8 to TRBJ1-1; D not certain. The CDR3 spans 12 residues. Germline CDR1 reads SGHVS; CDR2 reads FQNEAQ. V shed 3 bases and J shed 6 bases, with 8 bases lying between them. The variable domain in full, with the rest retrieved from reference TRBV7-8 and TRBJ1-1, is GAGVSQSPRYKVAKRGQDVALRCDPISGHVSLFWYQQALGQGPEFLTYFQNEAQLDKSGLPSDRFFAERPEGSVSTLKIQRTQQEDSAVYLCASSFFGPEAFFGQGTRLTVV.

This clone was counted only a few times. The chain is built from TRBV2 and TRBJ2-3; D possibly corresponds to TRBD2 (5 bases). CDR3 length: 15 residues. The V and J ends lost 1 base and 1 base respectively, with 9 bases between them. The germline V gene has CDR1 SNHLY and CDR2 FYNNEI. This CDR3 is CASSEGTEGTDTQYF. CDR3 sequence (DNA): TGTGCCAGCAGTGAAGGGACGGAGGGCACAGATACGCAGTATTTT.

This clone was detected only once. This chain joins TRBV6-2 or TRBV6-3 and TRBJ2-3; 8 bases map to TRBD2. The J segment lost 3 bases and the V segment lost 2 bases, leaving 7 bases of the junction unmatched. Germline assignment: CDR1 MNHEY and CDR2 SVGEGT. This CDR3 is 16 amino acids long. In DNA form, the CDR3 reads TGTGCCAGCAGTTACCTAATGGGACTAGAAACAGATACGCAGTATTTT. Its protein product is CASSYLMGLETDTQYF.

This chain joins TRBV14 and TRBJ1-1; D unclear. This CDR3 is built from 21 residues. V was trimmed by 8 bases and J by 0 bases, leaving 34 bases between them. The germline CDR1 and CDR2 sequences are SGHDN and FVKESK. Here the CDR3 reads CASRGDHPGAKFSSVNTEAFF. The CDR3 coding sequence is TGTGCCAGCCGGGGAGATCACCCGGGAGCTAAATTTAGTTCGGTGAACACTGAAGCTTTCTTT.

The chain recombines TRBV7-3 with TRBJ1-6; 8 nucleotides match TRBD1. Germline-derived CDR1 and CDR2 are SGHTA and FQGTGA. V gave up 4 bases and J gave up 7 bases; unmatched junction bases: 6. This CDR3 is 15 amino acids long. CDR3 sequence reads: CASSWGTGWNSPLHF. CDR3 bases: TGTGCCAGCAGCTGGGGGACAGGCTGGAATTCACCCCTCCACTTT.

V and J are TRBV27 and TRBJ1-5; D ambiguous. This CDR3 has 13 residues. Trimming pared 3 bases from V and 3 bases from J, leaving 6 bases between. Germline V gives CDR1 MNHEY, CDR2 SMNVEV (reference sequence). This CDR3 reads CASSFAVNQPQHF. Written as DNA, the CDR3 is TGTGCCAGCAGTTTTGCAGTCAATCAGCCCCAGCATTTT.

The chain carries TRBV6-5 and TRBJ1-5; D is unclear. The CDR3 length is 13 residues. V was shortened by 6 bases and J by 6 bases, with 12 bases between the two germline ends. CDR1 and CDR2 (germline): MNHEY, SVGAGI. The chain's CDR3 is CASSPTLAQPQHF. CDR3 DNA: TGTGCCAGCAGCCCCACGTTAGCTCAGCCCCAGCATTTT.

The chain carries TRBV6-8 and TRBJ2-5, with D possibly being TRBD2 (7 bases). Trimming removed 3 bases at V and 4 bases at J, with 15 bases between. The CDR3 contains 15 residues. Germline CDR1 reads MNHGY; CDR2 reads SAAAGT. CDR3 region: CASSYDPGEGETQYF. For the CDR3, the DNA is TGTGCCAGCAGTTATGATCCAGGGGAGGGAGAGACCCAGTACTTC.

This chain connects TRBV19 to TRBJ1-2, with a possible D match to TRBD1 (5 bases). The CDR3 consists of 14 residues. V dropped 8 bases and J dropped 4 bases, with 17 bases sitting between them. CDR1 LNHDA and CDR2 SQIVND come from the germline V gene (reference sequence). Here the CDR3 reads CASLLRGEGYGYTF. CDR3 sequence (DNA): TGTGCCAGTCTCCTGCGGGGGGAGGGCTATGGCTACACCTTC.

The chain uses TRBV6-1 and TRBJ1-4; 9 positions agree with TRBD1. Germline CDR1 MNHNS, CDR2 SASEGT. CDR3 length: 15 amino acids. With V trimmed by 3 bases and J by 7 bases, 6 bases remained unmatched. The CDR3 region has the DNA TGTGCCAGCAGTGACCCGACAGGGGGTGGTGAAAAACTGTTTTTT. Amino acid sequence: CASSDPTGGGEKLFF.

In its sample, this clone is medium-sized. This rearrangement joins TRBV9 to TRBJ1-4; 7 bases match TRBD1. CDR3 size: 18 residues. Per the germline V gene, CDR1 is SGDLS and CDR2 is YYNGEE. The V gene end was trimmed by 4 bases and the J gene end by 0 bases; junction bases not matched to a gene: 12. The CDR3 reads CASSHEGGQMATNEKLFF. The CDR3 DNA reads TGTGCCAGCAGCCACGAGGGGGGACAGATGGCAACTAATGAAAAACTGTTTTTT.

The V and J genes are TRBV5-1 and TRBJ1-1; unclear D gene. V was shortened by 2 bases and J by 1 base, with 9 bases between the two germline ends. Germline V lookup: CDR1 SGHRS, CDR2 YFSETQ. CDR3 length: 14 amino acids. The DNA for the CDR3 is TGCGCCAGCAGCTTAGCATCAAGGAACACTGAAGCTTTCTTT. Protein product: CASSLASRNTEAFF.

The chain joins TRBV5-4 to TRBJ2-3, with 9 bases fitting TRBD2. There are 17 residues in the CDR3. Germline V lookup: CDR1 SGHNT, CDR2 YYREEE (reference sequence). V was pared by 2 bases and J by 4 bases, with 11 bases of the junction left unmatched. CDR3 loop: CASSLPGAGGQADTQYF. The CDR3, as DNA: TGTGCCAGCAGCTTACCGGGGGCGGGGGGGCAGGCAGATACGCAGTATTTT. The full variable domain, completed using reference TRBV5-4 and TRBJ2-3, is ETGVTQSPTHLIKTRGQQVTLRCSSQSGHNTVSWYQQALGQGPQFIFQYYREEENGRGNFPPRFSGLQFPNYSSELNVNALELDDSALYLCASSLPGAGGQADTQYFGPGTRLTVL.

V usage is TRBV7-9 and J usage is TRBJ2-2; perhaps TRBD1 as D (6 bases). The V gene lost 4 bases and the J gene lost 0 bases, with 12 bases spanning the gap. CDR1 is SEHNR, CDR2 FQNEAQ, per germline (reference sequence). The CDR3 loop spans 16 amino acids. CDR3 nucleotides: TGTGCCAGCAGCTCAATGGGACATACGAACACCGGGGAGCTGTTTTTT. Its translation: CASSSMGHTNTGELFF.

The genes are TRBV5-8 and TRBJ1-5, with no clear D. The germline gives CDR1 SGHTS, CDR2 YDEGEE. This CDR3 contains 15 residues. Trimming left V 6 bases short and J 7 bases short, with 20 bases between. CDR3 in DNA: TGTGCCAGCACTCCTCTGGTCGGGTTAAGACAGCCCCAGCATTTT. Its protein is CASTPLVGLRQPQHF.